This T cell receptor beta chain was recovered during a study of T cell responses to AZD1222 COVID-19 vaccine. Study-level information: Second-dose timings of about 4 or about 12 weeks were pooled.

Study observations and caveats: Spike-specific TCR repertoires showed rising breadth and depth after two AZD1222 doses. Donors were chiefly white British, with a greater number of females, and clonal diversity was perhaps underestimated. Close to half of all spike-specific TCRs reportedly target regions of the variants that are unmutated.

The CDR3 totals 14 residues. V lost 3 bases and J lost 1, with 10 bases in between. Per the germline V gene, CDR1 is KGHSH and CDR2 is LQKENI. Notes on this clone: The antigen remains undetermined.

The method was immunoSEQ multiplex PCR; TCRdb's version includes in-frame clones alone and lacks a portion of them. The table records roughly 56,000 clones, roughly 88% of them present only once. This chain links TRBV18 with TRBJ2-7, with D tentatively TRBD1 (6 bases). The TCR was taken from an adult in good health. This material consisted of peripheral blood, taken on day 0 of AZD1222 vaccination. CDR3 amino acids: CASSPNRVSYEQYF. Here the CDR3 DNA reads TGTGCCAGCTCACCGAACAGGGTATCCTACGAGCAGTACTTC.